Each of the 6 T cell receptor beta chains below was sequenced from the same sample in a study of blood T cell repertoires in COVID-19. Profiled with immunoSEQ multiplex PCR; TCRdb holds only in-frame clones, not every one. In the table there are roughly 500,000 clones, 70% to 90% of which are singletons. Sequencing was carried out using peripheral blood. The source is a human donor in a cohort sampled during active COVID-19.

In its sample, this clone was seen once. The chain is built from TRBV19 and TRBJ1-5, with a tentative D call TRBD1 (6 bases). Germline lookup yields CDR1 LNHDA and CDR2 SQIVND (reference sequence). Trimming took 4 bases from V and 3 from J, leaving 13 bases between them. The CDR3 totals 15 residues. DNA of the CDR3: TGTGCCAGTAGTACAGGGAGGGGGTACAATCAGCCCCAGCATTTT. Protein: CASSTGRGYNQPQHF.

This clone was detected only once. The chain is built from TRBV5-4 and TRBJ2-1, with TRBD2 identical over 14 bases. The J segment lost 0 bases and the V segment lost 5 bases, leaving 7 bases of the junction unmatched. The CDR3 spans 18 residues. CDR1 SGHNT and CDR2 YYREEE come from the germline V gene (reference sequence). The CDR3 coding sequence is TGTGCCAGCAGACCAGGACTAGCGGGAGGTAACTCCTACAATGAGCAGTTCTTC. Translating it yields CASRPGLAGGNSYNEQFF.

This clone was seen only once. This chain joins TRBV11-1 and TRBJ2-7, with a tentative D call TRBD1 (6 bases). The V and J ends lost 5 bases and 6 bases respectively, with 17 bases between them. The CDR3 totals 14 residues. CDR1 and CDR2 (germline): SGHAT, FQDESV (reference sequence). The CDR3, as DNA: TGTGCCAGCAGCCTGCGGACAGACCACTCCGAGCAGTACTTC. Its translation is CASSLRTDHSEQYF.

For this clone: This specimen includes other DNA sequences encoding the same CDR3. The gene calls are TRBV30 and TRBJ1-1, with 7 bases lining up with TRBD1. CDR1 and CDR2 (germline): GTSNPN, SVGIG (reference sequence). CDR3 length: 13 amino acids. Unmatched junction bases numbered 6, after V lost 4 bases and J lost 4 bases. The CDR3 nucleotides read TGTGCCTGGATCCTTTCAGGGGGCACTGAAGCTTTCTTT. Translation: CAWILSGGTEAFF. The full variable domain, completed using reference TRBV30 and TRBJ1-1, is SQTIHQWPATLVQPVGSPLSLECTVEGTSNPNLYWYRQAAGRGLQLLFYSVGIGQISSEVPQNLSASRPQDRQFILSSKKLLLSDSGFYLCAWILSGGTEAFFGQGTRLTVV.

The genes are TRBV19 and TRBJ2-7; TRBD2 agrees at 7 bases. Germline V gene sequence: CDR1 LNHDA, CDR2 SQIVND (reference sequence). CDR3 length: 14 amino acids. Trimming at V came to 5 bases and at J to 0 bases, leaving 4 bases not matched to a gene. As DNA, the CDR3 is TGTGCCAGTAGTCTAGCGGAGAGCTCCTACGAGCAGTACTTC. Amino acids: CASSLAESSYEQYF. The whole variable domain, filled in from reference TRBV19 and TRBJ2-7, reads DGGITQSPKYLFRKEGQNVTLSCEQNLNHDAMYWYRQDPGQGLRLIYYSQIVNDFQKGDIAEGYSVSREKKESFPLTVTSAQKNPTAFYLCASSLAESSYEQYFGPGTRLTVT.

The rearrangement links TRBV5-6 to TRBJ2-2, with 7 bases lining up with TRBD1. The length of the CDR3 is 15 residues. With 4 bases clipped from V and 9 bases from J, the junction kept 12 bases outside the gene matches. The V gene's germline CDR1 is SGHDT and CDR2 YYEEEE. CDR3 protein: CASSKKTGAYRELFF. DNA for the CDR3: TGTGCCAGCAGCAAAAAAACAGGGGCTTATCGGGAGCTGTTTTTT. The full variable domain, in which reference TRBV5-6 and TRBJ2-2 provide the parts outside the CDR3, is DAGVTQSPTHLIKTRGQQVTLRCSPKSGHDTVSWYQQALGQGPQFIFQYYEEEERQRGNFPDRFSGHQFPNYSSELNVNALLLGDSALYLCASSKKTGAYRELFFGEGSRLTVL.